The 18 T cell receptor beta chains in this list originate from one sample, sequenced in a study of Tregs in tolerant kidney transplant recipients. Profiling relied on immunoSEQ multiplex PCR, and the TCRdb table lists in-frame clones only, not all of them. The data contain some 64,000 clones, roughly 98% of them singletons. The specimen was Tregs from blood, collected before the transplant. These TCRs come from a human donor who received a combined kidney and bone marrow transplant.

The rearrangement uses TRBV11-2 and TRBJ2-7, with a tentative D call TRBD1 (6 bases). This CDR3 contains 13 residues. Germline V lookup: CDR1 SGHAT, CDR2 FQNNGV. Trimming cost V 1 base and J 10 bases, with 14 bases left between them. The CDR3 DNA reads TGTGCCAGCAGCTTAGCCGACACAGGGAAACAGTACTTC. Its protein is CASSLADTGKQYF.

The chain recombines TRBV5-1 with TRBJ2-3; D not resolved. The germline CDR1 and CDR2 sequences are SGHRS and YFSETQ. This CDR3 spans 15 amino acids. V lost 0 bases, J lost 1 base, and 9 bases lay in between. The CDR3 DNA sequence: TGCGCCAGCAGCTTGGTTTCTAGTCGCACAGATACGCAGTATTTT. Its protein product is CASSLVSSRTDTQYF.

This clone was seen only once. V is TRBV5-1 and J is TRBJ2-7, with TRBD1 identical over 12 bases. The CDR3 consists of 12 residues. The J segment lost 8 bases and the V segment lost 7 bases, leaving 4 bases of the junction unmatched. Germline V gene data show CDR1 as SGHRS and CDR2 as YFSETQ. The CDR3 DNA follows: TGCGCCAGCGGGACAGGGGGCCTTCAGCAGTACTTC. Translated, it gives CASGTGGLQQYF.

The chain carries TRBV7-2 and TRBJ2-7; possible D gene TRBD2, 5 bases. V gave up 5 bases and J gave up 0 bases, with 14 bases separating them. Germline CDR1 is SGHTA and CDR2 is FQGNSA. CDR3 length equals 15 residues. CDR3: CASSPQSGSSYEQYF. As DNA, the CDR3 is TGTGCCAGCAGCCCCCAGAGCGGTAGCTCCTACGAGCAGTACTTC.

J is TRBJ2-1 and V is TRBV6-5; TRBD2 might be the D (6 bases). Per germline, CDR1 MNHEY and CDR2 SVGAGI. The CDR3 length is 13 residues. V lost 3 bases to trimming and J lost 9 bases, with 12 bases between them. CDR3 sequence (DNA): TGTGCCAGCAGTTATGTCTCCGGGAGTGAGCAGTTCTTC. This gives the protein CASSYVSGSEQFF.

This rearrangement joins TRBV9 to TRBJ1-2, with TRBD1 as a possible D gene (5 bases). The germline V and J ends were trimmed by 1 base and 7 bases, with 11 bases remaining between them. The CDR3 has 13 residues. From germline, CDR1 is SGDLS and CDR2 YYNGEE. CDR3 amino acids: CASSVTLRGGYTF. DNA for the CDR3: TGTGCCAGCAGCGTAACCTTAAGGGGTGGCTACACCTTC.

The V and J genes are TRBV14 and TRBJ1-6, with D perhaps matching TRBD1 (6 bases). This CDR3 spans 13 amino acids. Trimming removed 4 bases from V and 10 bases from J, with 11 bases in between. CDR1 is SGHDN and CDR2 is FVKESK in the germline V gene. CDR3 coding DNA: TGTGCCAGCAGCCGAACAGGGTTCTCACCCCTCCACTTT. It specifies CASSRTGFSPLHF.

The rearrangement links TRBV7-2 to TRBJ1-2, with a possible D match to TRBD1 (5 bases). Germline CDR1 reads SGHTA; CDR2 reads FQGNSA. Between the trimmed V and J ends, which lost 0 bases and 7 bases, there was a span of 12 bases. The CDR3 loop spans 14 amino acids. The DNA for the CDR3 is TGTGCCAGCAGCTTAGCCCAAGGGGAAGGTGGCTACACCTTC. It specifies CASSLAQGEGGYTF.

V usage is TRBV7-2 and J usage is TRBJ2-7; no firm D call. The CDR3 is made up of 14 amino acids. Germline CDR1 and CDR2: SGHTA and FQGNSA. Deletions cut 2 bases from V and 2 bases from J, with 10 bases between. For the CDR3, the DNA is TGTGCCAGCAGCTTATTTCCGGTAACCTACGAGCAGTACTTC. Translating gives CASSLFPVTYEQYF.

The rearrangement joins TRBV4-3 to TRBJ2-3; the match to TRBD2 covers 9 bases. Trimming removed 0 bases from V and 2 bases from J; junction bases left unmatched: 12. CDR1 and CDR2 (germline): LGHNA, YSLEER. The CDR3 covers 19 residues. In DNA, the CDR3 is TGCGCCAGCAGCCAAGAAGCAACGAGTATAGCGGGGGCCACAGATACGCAGTATTTT. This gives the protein CASSQEATSIAGATDTQYF.

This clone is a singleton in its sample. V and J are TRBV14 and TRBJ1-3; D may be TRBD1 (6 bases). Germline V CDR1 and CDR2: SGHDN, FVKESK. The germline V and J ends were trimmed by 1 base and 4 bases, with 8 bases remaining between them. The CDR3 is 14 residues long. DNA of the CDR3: TGTGCCAGCAGCCAAGGGACAGACGGAAACACCATATATTTT. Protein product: CASSQGTDGNTIYF.

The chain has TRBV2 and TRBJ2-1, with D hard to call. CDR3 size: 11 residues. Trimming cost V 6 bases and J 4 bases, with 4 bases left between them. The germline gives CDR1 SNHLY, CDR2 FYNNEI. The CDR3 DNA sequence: TGTGCCAGCAGGCTATACAATGAGCAGTTCTTC. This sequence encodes CASRLYNEQFF. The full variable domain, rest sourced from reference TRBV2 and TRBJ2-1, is EPEVTQTPSHQVTQMGQEVILRCVPISNHLYFYWYRQILGQKVEFLVSFYNNEISEKSEIFDDQFSVERPDGSNFTLKIRSTKLEDSAMYFCASRLYNEQFFGPGTRLTVL.

The CDR3 DNA follows: TGCGCCAGCAGTCACCGAGGACAGGGGACCCGGGCTAGGTACGGCTACACCTTC. Protein product: CASSHRGQGTRARYGYTF. The chain joins TRBV23-1 to TRBJ1-2, with 9 nucleotides matching TRBD1. TRBV23-1 is an open reading frame, and its role is uncertain. V lost 3 bases to trimming and J lost 8 bases; unmatched junction nucleotides: 19. This CDR3 is built from 18 residues.

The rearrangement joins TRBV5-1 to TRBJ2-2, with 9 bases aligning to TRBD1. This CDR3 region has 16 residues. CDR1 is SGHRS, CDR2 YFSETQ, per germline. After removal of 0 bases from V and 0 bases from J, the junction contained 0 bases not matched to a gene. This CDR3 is CASSLGQGANTGELFF. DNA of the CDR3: TGCGCCAGCAGCTTGGGACAGGGGGCGAACACCGGGGAGCTGTTTTTT.

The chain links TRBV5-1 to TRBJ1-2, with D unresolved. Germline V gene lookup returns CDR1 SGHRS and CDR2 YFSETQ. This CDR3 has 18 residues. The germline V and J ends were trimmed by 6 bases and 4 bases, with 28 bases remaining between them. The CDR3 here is CASTLRSLSGSTSYGYTF. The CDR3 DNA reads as TGCGCCAGCACCCTGAGGTCCTTATCGGGATCAACTTCCTATGGCTACACCTTC.

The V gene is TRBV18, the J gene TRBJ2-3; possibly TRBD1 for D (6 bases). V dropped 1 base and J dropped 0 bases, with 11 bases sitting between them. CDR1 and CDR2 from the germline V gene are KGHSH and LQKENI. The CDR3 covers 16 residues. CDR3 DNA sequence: TGTGCCAGCTCACCACGGCCGGGACATAGCACAGATACGCAGTATTTT. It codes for CASSPRPGHSTDTQYF.

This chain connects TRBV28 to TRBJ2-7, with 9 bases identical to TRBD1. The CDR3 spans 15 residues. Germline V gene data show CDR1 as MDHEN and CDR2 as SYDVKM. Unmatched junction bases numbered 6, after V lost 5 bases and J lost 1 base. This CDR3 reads CASSPTGTGSYEQYF. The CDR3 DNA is TGTGCCAGCAGTCCGACCGGGACAGGGTCCTACGAGCAGTACTTC. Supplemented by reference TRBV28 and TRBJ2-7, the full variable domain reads DVKVTQSSRYLVKRTGEKVFLECVQDMDHENMFWYRQDPGLGLRLIYFSYDVKMKEKGDIPEGYSVSREKKERFSLILESASTNQTSMYLCASSPTGTGSYEQYFGPGTRLTVT.

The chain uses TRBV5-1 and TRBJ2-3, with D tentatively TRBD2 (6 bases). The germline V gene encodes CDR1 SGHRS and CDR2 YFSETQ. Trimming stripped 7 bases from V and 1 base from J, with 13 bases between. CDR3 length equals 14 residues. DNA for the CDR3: TGCGCCAGCCGAATAGCGGCTCGCACAGATACGCAGTATTTT. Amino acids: CASRIAARTDTQYF.